The rows below give T cell receptor beta chains drawn from one sample of a study of T-cell reconstitution after alpha-beta-depleted transplantation in children. Each CDR3 protein gets one entry after TCRdb re-called the PCR reads with MiXCR. Of roughly 240,000 distinct CDR3 sequences in the sample, 8.2% were seen once. The input for sequencing was PBMCs, mostly from graft donor cells, taken 180 days after TCRalphabeta/CD19-depleted stem cell transplant. Source of these receptors: a male patient under 18 who had a stem cell transplant for acute lymphoblastic leukemia, so the T cells may come from the graft donor. CDR3s include the opening cysteine and the closing phenylalanine or tryptophan. A D gene is named only where the DNA matches it firmly. Size is stated for part of the rows, as once, few or many counts, or as a class when the clone is expanded.

abundance: many; d_gene: TRBD2; v_gene: TRBV9; j_gene: TRBJ2-3; CDR3aa: CASSVGASGSPDTQYF; CDR3nt: TGTGCCAGCAGCGTAGGAGCTAGCGGGAGCCCAGATACGCAGTATTTT
abundance: many; d_gene: TRBD1; v_gene: TRBV20-1; j_gene: TRBJ1-2; CDR3aa: CSARRTGGGYTF; CDR3nt: TGCAGTGCTAGGAGGACAGGCGGAGGCTACACCTTC
abundance: many; d_gene: NA; v_gene: TRBV7-2; j_gene: TRBJ2-3; CDR3aa: CASSLLGEGTDTQYF; CDR3nt: TGTGCCAGCAGCTTGTTAGGAGAAGGTACAGATACGCAGTATTTT
abundance: many; d_gene: TRBD2; v_gene: TRBV18; j_gene: TRBJ2-1; CDR3aa: CASSPSTGASGGMSSYNEQFF; CDR3nt: TGTGCCAGCTCACCAAGTACGGGCGCTAGCGGGGGGATGAGCTCCTACAATGAGCAGTTCTTC
abundance: many; d_gene: NA; v_gene: TRBV29-1; j_gene: TRBJ2-5; CDR3aa: CSVDLGVGETQYF; CDR3nt: TGCAGCGTTGATCTGGGCGTGGGAGAGACCCAGTACTTC
abundance: many; d_gene: NA; v_gene: TRBV6-5; j_gene: TRBJ1-3; CDR3aa: CASSWPGLRMGHSGNTIYF; CDR3nt: TGTGCCAGCAGTTGGCCGGGCCTAAGGATGGGACACTCTGGAAACACCATATATTTT
abundance: many; d_gene: NA; v_gene: TRBV4-2; j_gene: TRBJ2-3; CDR3aa: CASSQDLGTDTQYF; CDR3nt: TGTGCCAGCAGCCAAGATCTGGGGACAGATACGCAGTATTTT
abundance: many; d_gene: NA; v_gene: TRBV5-4; j_gene: TRBJ2-6; CDR3aa: CASSLGHTSSGANVLTF; CDR3nt: TGTGCCAGCAGCTTGGGGCATACAAGCTCTGGGGCCAACGTCCTGACTTTC
abundance: many; d_gene: NA; v_gene: TRBV5-1; j_gene: TRBJ1-6; CDR3aa: CASSSLGGQTPLHF; CDR3nt: TGCGCCAGCAGCTCCCTCGGGGGGCAAACACCCCTCCACTTT
abundance: many; d_gene: TRBD2; v_gene: TRBV5-6; j_gene: TRBJ2-3; CDR3aa: CASNSGSTDTQYF; CDR3nt: TGTGCCAGCAATAGCGGGAGCACAGATACGCAGTATTTT
abundance: many; d_gene: TRBD2; v_gene: TRBV20-1; j_gene: TRBJ2-3; CDR3aa: CSASLAGPSTDTQYF; CDR3nt: TGCAGTGCTAGTCTAGCGGGGCCTAGCACAGATACGCAGTATTTT
abundance: many; d_gene: NA; v_gene: TRBV6-2/TRBV6-3; j_gene: TRBJ2-2; CDR3aa: CASSYDSPSGELFF; CDR3nt: TGTGCCAGCAGTTACGACAGTCCCTCCGGGGAGCTGTTTTTT
abundance: many; d_gene: NA; v_gene: TRBV3-1; j_gene: TRBJ2-3; CDR3aa: CASRLGLFTDTQYF; CDR3nt: TGTGCCAGCAGACTTGGACTGTTCACAGATACGCAGTATTTT
abundance: NA; d_gene: NA; v_gene: TRBV2; j_gene: TRBJ2-7; CDR3aa: CASSERGYYYEQYF; CDR3nt: TGTGCCAGCAGTGAAAGGGGATACTACTACGAGCAGTACTTC
abundance: many; d_gene: TRBD1; v_gene: TRBV10-3; j_gene: TRBJ2-7; CDR3aa: CAISEQGVGEQYF; CDR3nt: TGTGCCATCAGTGAACAGGGGGTAGGGGAGCAGTACTTC
abundance: many; d_gene: NA; v_gene: TRBV6-2/TRBV6-3; j_gene: TRBJ2-2; CDR3aa: CASRQGSNTGELFF; CDR3nt: TGTGCCAGCAGGCAGGGGTCGAACACCGGGGAGCTGTTTTTT
abundance: many; d_gene: NA; v_gene: TRBV18; j_gene: TRBJ2-3; CDR3aa: CASSPFPGHTDTQYF; CDR3nt: TGTGCCAGCTCACCGTTTCCGGGGCACACAGATACGCAGTATTTT
abundance: many; d_gene: TRBD2; v_gene: TRBV6-5; j_gene: TRBJ2-3; CDR3aa: CASSYSTSGKADTQYF; CDR3nt: TGTGCCAGCAGTTACTCTACTAGCGGGAAGGCAGATACGCAGTATTTT
abundance: many; d_gene: NA; v_gene: TRBV5-8; j_gene: TRBJ2-1; CDR3aa: CASSQPYEQFF; CDR3nt: TGTGCCAGCAGCCAGCCCTATGAGCAGTTCTTC
abundance: many; d_gene: NA; v_gene: TRBV12-3/TRBV12-4; j_gene: TRBJ1-1; CDR3aa: CASSPRMGSQNTEAFF; CDR3nt: TGTGCCAGCAGTCCCAGGATGGGATCCCAGAACACTGAAGCTTTCTTT
abundance: many; d_gene: TRBD2; v_gene: TRBV20-1; j_gene: TRBJ2-1; CDR3aa: CSARVGTRYNEQFF; CDR3nt: TGCAGTGCTAGAGTCGGGACTAGATACAATGAGCAGTTCTTC
abundance: many; d_gene: NA; v_gene: TRBV20-1; j_gene: TRBJ1-1; CDR3aa: CSAPPPKGPVGTEAFF; CDR3nt: TGCAGTGCTCCCCCCCCGAAAGGGCCAGTGGGGACTGAAGCTTTCTTT
abundance: many; d_gene: NA; v_gene: TRBV27; j_gene: TRBJ2-1; CDR3aa: CASSFWGNEQFF; CDR3nt: TGTGCCAGCAGTTTCTGGGGGAATGAGCAGTTCTTC
abundance: many; d_gene: NA; v_gene: TRBV3-1; j_gene: TRBJ1-5; CDR3aa: CASSQQGLRQPQHF; CDR3nt: TGTGCCAGCAGCCAACAGGGGTTAAGACAGCCCCAGCATTTT
abundance: many; d_gene: TRBD1; v_gene: TRBV2; j_gene: TRBJ2-7; CDR3aa: CASSEWGTAYEQYF; CDR3nt: TGTGCCAGCAGTGAATGGGGGACAGCCTACGAGCAGTACTTC
abundance: many; d_gene: TRBD1; v_gene: TRBV7-9; j_gene: TRBJ2-5; CDR3aa: CASSRIGQGAHPKQETQYF; CDR3nt: TGTGCCAGCAGCCGAATCGGACAGGGGGCACATCCGAAGCAAGAGACCCAGTACTTC
abundance: few; d_gene: NA; v_gene: TRBV20-1; j_gene: TRBJ2-4; CDR3aa: CSARAGTSLAKNIQYF; CDR3nt: TGCAGTGCTAGAGCGGGGACATCTTTAGCCAAAAACATTCAGTACTTC
abundance: few; d_gene: NA; v_gene: TRBV11-3; j_gene: TRBJ1-1; CDR3aa: CASSLRRNTEAFF; CDR3nt: TGTGCCAGCAGCCTCAGACGGAACACTGAAGCTTTCTTT
abundance: many; d_gene: NA; v_gene: TRBV28; j_gene: TRBJ2-3; CDR3aa: CASSLFGRDTQYF; CDR3nt: TGTGCCAGCAGTTTATTTGGAAGGGATACGCAGTATTTT
abundance: many; d_gene: NA; v_gene: TRBV12-3/TRBV12-4; j_gene: TRBJ1-2; CDR3aa: CASSLAPNYGYTF; CDR3nt: TGTGCCAGCAGTTTAGCTCCTAACTATGGCTACACCTTC
abundance: many; d_gene: NA; v_gene: TRBV3-1; j_gene: TRBJ1-2; CDR3aa: CASSLRTIGAPGYTF; CDR3nt: TGTGCCAGCAGCCTTCGGACGATCGGTGCCCCTGGCTACACCTTC
abundance: many; d_gene: TRBD1; v_gene: TRBV9; j_gene: TRBJ2-7; CDR3aa: CASSAGQGGYEQYF; CDR3nt: TGTGCCAGCAGCGCGGGACAGGGGGGCTACGAGCAGTACTTC
abundance: many; d_gene: NA; v_gene: TRBV27; j_gene: TRBJ2-4; CDR3aa: CASSSYVMWEAKNIQYF; CDR3nt: TGTGCCAGCAGTTCTTACGTTATGTGGGAAGCCAAAAACATTCAGTACTTC
abundance: many; d_gene: TRBD2; v_gene: TRBV7-2; j_gene: TRBJ2-1; CDR3aa: CASSLSGRSDEQFF; CDR3nt: TGTGCCAGCAGCTTAAGCGGGAGGTCGGATGAGCAGTTCTTC
abundance: many; d_gene: TRBD2; v_gene: TRBV12-3/TRBV12-4; j_gene: TRBJ2-2; CDR3aa: CASSQRLAGNTGELFF; CDR3nt: TGTGCCAGCAGCCAACGACTAGCGGGGAACACCGGGGAGCTGTTTTTT
abundance: many; d_gene: TRBD2; v_gene: TRBV29-1; j_gene: TRBJ2-1; CDR3aa: CSVHSRAGAYNEQFF; CDR3nt: TGCAGCGTCCACAGTAGGGCGGGAGCTTACAATGAGCAGTTCTTC
abundance: many; d_gene: NA; v_gene: TRBV19; j_gene: TRBJ2-3; CDR3aa: CATTSRGGDTQYF; CDR3nt: TGTGCCACCACTAGCCGGGGAGGAGATACGCAGTATTTT
abundance: many; d_gene: TRBD1; v_gene: TRBV5-1; j_gene: TRBJ1-5; CDR3aa: CASSLAGGADQPQHF; CDR3nt: TGCGCCAGCAGCTTGGCAGGGGGCGCCGATCAGCCCCAGCATTTT
abundance: many; d_gene: TRBD2; v_gene: TRBV7-9; j_gene: TRBJ2-1; CDR3aa: CASSPGAGGLPAYNEQFF; CDR3nt: TGTGCCAGCAGCCCCGGGGCGGGAGGGCTTCCAGCCTACAATGAGCAGTTCTTC
abundance: NA; d_gene: NA; v_gene: TRBV25-1; j_gene: TRBJ2-7; CDR3aa: CASGWEYEQYF; CDR3nt: TGTGCCAGCGGCTGGGAGTACGAGCAGTACTTC
abundance: many; d_gene: NA; v_gene: TRBV12-5; j_gene: TRBJ1-1; CDR3aa: CASGPMGWNTEAFF; CDR3nt: TGTGCTAGTGGCCCAATGGGTTGGAACACTGAAGCTTTCTTT
abundance: NA; d_gene: TRBD1; v_gene: TRBV28; j_gene: TRBJ1-2; CDR3aa: CASSSFEGARVYGYTF; CDR3nt: TGTGCCAGCAGTTCTTTTGAGGGGGCGCGGGTCTATGGCTACACCTTC
abundance: many; d_gene: NA; v_gene: TRBV29-1; j_gene: TRBJ1-5; CDR3aa: CSARVGNQPQHF; CDR3nt: TGCAGCGCCAGAGTGGGGAATCAGCCCCAGCATTTT
abundance: many; d_gene: NA; v_gene: TRBV12-3/TRBV12-4; j_gene: TRBJ1-2; CDR3aa: CASSWTRVEGYTF; CDR3nt: TGTGCCAGCAGTTGGACCCGAGTAGAGGGCTACACCTTC
abundance: many; d_gene: NA; v_gene: TRBV5-1; j_gene: TRBJ2-7; CDR3aa: CASSLGGVYEQYF; CDR3nt: TGCGCCAGCAGCTTGGGGGGGGTCTACGAGCAGTACTTC